These 19 T cell receptor beta chains share one sample of origin, sequenced in a study of blood T cell repertoires in COVID-19. Only in-frame clones appear in the TCRdb table, and some are missing; sequencing was by immunoSEQ multiplex PCR. The sample includes 200,000 to 250,000 clones, around 83% of them seen just once. The specimen sequenced was PBMCs or T cells enriched from blood (not recorded which). The source is a woman between 40 and 50 years old who had recovered from COVID-19.

This rearrangement joins TRBV30 to TRBJ1-2; D unclear. In germline, CDR1 is GTSNPN, CDR2 SVGIG (reference sequence). This CDR3 is 12 amino acids long. The V and J ends lost 4 bases and 7 bases respectively, with 13 bases between them. The CDR3 here is CAWTVWRGGYTF. The CDR3, as DNA: TGTGCCTGGACCGTATGGAGAGGTGGCTACACCTTC.

The rearrangement links TRBV5-4 to TRBJ2-3; 10 positions match TRBD2. V lost 4 bases to trimming and J lost 4 bases; unmatched junction nucleotides: 9. CDR3 length equals 16 residues. Germline loops: CDR1 SGHNT, CDR2 YYREEE (reference sequence). The CDR3 loop reads CASSPRLAGVSDTQYF. CDR3 coding DNA: TGTGCCAGCAGCCCCCGGCTAGCGGGAGTCTCAGATACGCAGTATTTT.

Only a few counts were recorded for this clone. The J gene is TRBJ2-3, the V gene TRBV4-2, with a weak D call TRBD2 (6 bases). The germline CDR1 and CDR2 sequences are LGHNA and YNFKEQ. Trimming took 0 bases from V and 5 from J, leaving 12 bases between them. CDR3 length: 15 amino acids. This CDR3 reads CASSQEAGSVDTQYF. Here the CDR3 DNA reads TGTGCCAGCAGCCAAGAGGCGGGATCGGTAGATACGCAGTATTTT.

V usage is TRBV11-2 and J usage is TRBJ2-1; D possibly corresponds to TRBD1 (5 bases). The ends were cut back, 2 bases at V and 3 bases at J, with 14 bases in the middle. This CDR3 region has 16 residues. Germline CDR1 SGHAT, CDR2 FQNNGV. The CDR3 loop reads CASSLRGASFYNEQFF. The CDR3 nucleotides read TGTGCCAGCAGCTTAAGGGGCGCCTCTTTCTACAATGAGCAGTTCTTC.

The rearrangement uses TRBV12-5 and TRBJ1-4, with a tentative D call TRBD1 (6 bases). Germline CDR1 and CDR2: LGHNT and FRNRAP. There are 14 residues in the CDR3. Trimming stripped 7 bases from V and 3 bases from J, with 12 bases between. CDR3 DNA sequence: TGTGCTAGTGTCCTGGACAGCGCTAATGAAAAACTGTTTTTT. This codes for CASVLDSANEKLFF.

The J gene is TRBJ1-5, the V gene TRBV6-1; 8 bases agree with TRBD1. Germline CDR1 and CDR2: MNHNS and SASEGT. The J segment lost 0 bases and the V segment lost 4 bases, leaving 11 bases of the junction unmatched. The CDR3 covers 18 residues. The chain's CDR3 is CASSAPRTGRNSNQPQHF. The CDR3 DNA reads as TGTGCCAGCAGTGCCCCCCGGACAGGGCGCAATAGCAATCAGCCCCAGCATTTT.

The chain is built from TRBV18 and TRBJ1-3, with TRBD1 matching over 8 bases. With 3 bases clipped from V and 6 bases from J, the junction kept 7 bases outside the gene matches. The CDR3 sequence is 15 residues long. CDR1 is KGHSH and CDR2 is LQKENI in the germline V gene. The CDR3: CASSPSGTGENTIYF. The CDR3 DNA reads as TGTGCCAGCTCACCTTCCGGGACAGGCGAAAACACCATATATTTT.

This rearrangement joins TRBV24-1 to TRBJ2-5; D gene unclear. Germline V gene lookup returns CDR1 KGHDR and CDR2 SFDVKD. The CDR3 has 12 residues. V was shortened by 10 bases and J by 0 bases, with 8 bases between the two germline ends. CDR3 sequence (DNA): TGTGCCACTGCGGCAGACCAAGAGACCCAGTACTTC. Translating gives CATAADQETQYF.

This CDR3 reads CASGGLFSANTGELFF. The CDR3, as DNA: TGCGCCAGCGGAGGACTCTTCTCAGCGAACACCGGGGAGCTGTTTTTT. The J gene is TRBJ2-2, the V gene TRBV5-1, with D maybe TRBD2 (5 bases). Germline V CDR1 and CDR2: SGHRS, YFSETQ. The CDR3 has 16 amino acids. The ends were cut back, 7 bases at V and 0 bases at J, with 16 bases in the middle.

V usage is TRBV7-8 and J usage is TRBJ1-5, with TRBD1 matching over 9 bases. Germline lookup yields CDR1 SGHVS and CDR2 FQNEAQ. Unmatched junction bases numbered 5, after V lost 5 bases and J lost 6 bases. The CDR3 is 14 amino acids. CDR3 sequence: CASSPGQGTQPQHF. As DNA, the CDR3 is TGTGCCAGCAGCCCCGGACAGGGGACTCAGCCCCAGCATTTT.

CDR3 region: CASSDAMDRGQETQYF. In DNA form, the CDR3 reads TGTGCCAGCAGCGACGCCATGGACAGGGGCCAAGAGACCCAGTACTTC. The chain has TRBV5-4 and TRBJ2-5, with 9 bases identical to TRBD1. CDR3 length: 16 amino acids. Per the germline V gene, CDR1 is SGHNT and CDR2 is YYREEE (reference sequence). With 4 bases clipped from V and 1 base from J, the junction kept 8 bases outside the gene matches. The whole variable domain, filled in from reference TRBV5-4 and TRBJ2-5, reads ETGVTQSPTHLIKTRGQQVTLRCSSQSGHNTVSWYQQALGQGPQFIFQYYREEENGRGNFPPRFSGLQFPNYSSELNVNALELDDSALYLCASSDAMDRGQETQYFGPGTRLLVL.

The chain uses TRBV7-8 and TRBJ2-7; TRBD1 is a possible D gene (5 bases). Trimming pared 5 bases from V and 5 bases from J, leaving 16 bases between. The CDR3 extends over 14 amino acids. Germline lookup yields CDR1 SGHVS and CDR2 FQNEAQ. CDR3 DNA: TGTGCCAGCAGCAGGAACTTTCAAGGGGACGAGCAGTACTTC. Translating gives CASSRNFQGDEQYF.

This clone was counted a single time. The chain links TRBV2 to TRBJ1-5; D remains unclear. Germline assignment: CDR1 SNHLY and CDR2 FYNNEI. V was pared by 9 bases and J by 0 bases, with 12 bases between. The CDR3 loop spans 14 amino acids. CDR3: CASSGWNSNQPQHF. CDR3 DNA: TGTGCCAGTTCGGGGTGGAATAGCAATCAGCCCCAGCATTTT.

This clone was detected a few times. The rearrangement links TRBV2 to TRBJ2-3, with D uncertain. The CDR3 has 13 amino acids. Per the germline V gene, CDR1 is SNHLY and CDR2 is FYNNEI. V lost 3 bases and J lost 2, with 6 bases in between. The CDR3 DNA reads as TGTGCCAGCAGTGAGCCTACCACAGATACGCAGTATTTT. Protein: CASSEPTTDTQYF. The full variable domain, rest sourced from reference TRBV2 and TRBJ2-3, is EPEVTQTPSHQVTQMGQEVILRCVPISNHLYFYWYRQILGQKVEFLVSFYNNEISEKSEIFDDQFSVERPDGSNFTLKIRSTKLEDSAMYFCASSEPTTDTQYFGPGTRLTVL.

V is TRBV5-5 and J is TRBJ2-5, with TRBD1 identical over 8 bases. The CDR3 runs 15 residues. The V and J ends lost 4 bases and 4 bases, in that order; junction bases with no gene match: 9. Germline assignment: CDR1 SGHKS and CDR2 YYEKEE (reference sequence). The CDR3 loop reads CASSLGQGRRETQYF. CDR3 coding DNA: TGTGCCAGCAGCCTAGGACAGGGCAGGAGAGAGACCCAGTACTTC. The variable domain in full, with the rest retrieved from reference TRBV5-5 and TRBJ2-5, is DAGVTQSPTHLIKTRGQQVTLRCSPISGHKSVSWYQQVLGQGPQFIFQYYEKEERGRGNFPDRFSARQFPNYSSELNVNALLLGDSALYLCASSLGQGRRETQYFGPGTRLLVL.

The chain links TRBV19 to TRBJ2-7, with D tentatively TRBD2 (6 bases). Germline lookup yields CDR1 LNHDA and CDR2 SQIVND (reference sequence). Trimming shortened V by 1 base and J by 7 bases, and 17 bases separated the two germline ends. The CDR3 is made up of 15 amino acids. As DNA, the CDR3 is TGTGCCAGTAGTATAGTCGGGGGAGGACCGGGGGAGCAGTACTTC. Translated, it gives CASSIVGGGPGEQYF.

A few counts support this clone. The chain is built from TRBV28 and TRBJ1-5; D gene unclear. Trimming stripped 8 bases from V and 0 bases from J, with 11 bases between. The CDR3 is made up of 14 amino acids. CDR1 is MDHEN, CDR2 SYDVKM, per germline. The CDR3 region is CASRGPPSNQPQHF. The CDR3 coding sequence is TGTGCCAGCCGAGGGCCTCCTAGCAATCAGCCCCAGCATTTT.

The chain carries TRBV19 and TRBJ2-1; 11 bases match TRBD2. V dropped 4 bases and J dropped 7; count of bases not matched to a gene: 9. Germline V gene sequence: CDR1 LNHDA, CDR2 SQIVND (reference sequence). The CDR3 extends over 16 amino acids. CDR3: CASSKTSGTPRNEQFF. The CDR3 coding sequence is TGTGCCAGTAGTAAGACTAGCGGGACCCCTCGAAATGAGCAGTTCTTC.

V and J are TRBV2 and TRBJ1-6; TRBD1 matches at 7 bases. Germline CDR1 reads SNHLY; CDR2 reads FYNNEI. V lost 6 bases to trimming and J lost 7 bases; unmatched junction nucleotides: 6. This CDR3 has 14 amino acids. DNA of the CDR3: TGTGCCAGCAGGGGGACAGTCCCCAATTCACCCCTCCACTTT. Amino acids: CASRGTVPNSPLHF.